This T cell receptor (beta chain) was sequenced for a study of cytomegalovirus exposure and HLA in healthy donors. Study-wide results and caveats: Later analysis suggested most CMV-associated TCR beta chains were HLA-restricted.

The PCR used 60 Vbeta and 13 Jbeta primers. Method: immunoSEQ multiplex PCR; TCRdb's copy keeps in-frame clones and lacks some. Here the sample spans approximately 160,000 clones, 70% to 90% being singletons. About this clone: Antigen specificity is unknown.

The receptor was derived from a girl aged 5 to 17 in good health and CMV-seropositive. The source material was PBMCs.

The CDR3 coding sequence is TGTGCCAGCAGCTTACGACCGGGAACACGTCAGCCCCAGCATTTT. It yields the protein CASSLRPGTRQPQHF. The V call is TRBV7-6, the J call TRBJ1-5; D not certain. The V gene's germline CDR1 is SGHVS and CDR2 FNYEAQ. This CDR3 contains 15 residues. Trimming took 2 bases from V and 6 from J, leaving 14 bases between them.